The T cell receptor (beta chain) under discussion was sequenced for a study of cytomegalovirus exposure and HLA in healthy donors. In the study overall: Samples from HLA-typed donors yielded approximately 80 million unique TCRs in an early data release.

This CDR3 region has 15 residues. Germline assignment: CDR1 MNHEY and CDR2 SVGAGI. V gave up 11 bases and J gave up 0 bases; unmatched junction bases: 10. PCR employed 60 Vbeta and 13 Jbeta primers. The method was immunoSEQ multiplex PCR; TCRdb's version includes in-frame clones alone and lacks a portion of them. The profile shows roughly 100,000 clones, 75% to 85% of them singletons. The clonotype originates from a young man in good health and CMV-seronegative. The J gene is TRBJ2-1, the V gene TRBV6-5; the match to TRBD2 covers 7 bases. Material for sequencing was PBMCs. The CDR3 loop is CACYLPSGSYNEQFF. The CDR3 nucleotides read TGTGCCTGTTATCTCCCTAGCGGCTCCTACAATGAGCAGTTCTTC.